The 19 T cell receptor beta chains reported below all come from one sample, sequenced in a study of CD8 T cells in ankylosing spondylitis. TCRdb used MiXCR to reprocess the 5' RACE reads, holding one entry per CDR3 protein. The table records under 300,000 distinct CDR3 sequences, around 10% of them present only once. Material for sequencing was blood, either unsorted or a sorted T cell fraction (not recorded which). The receptors originated from a male donor with ankylosing spondylitis or in good health (not recorded which).

Written as DNA, the CDR3 is TGTGCCAGCAGCCCCGCGGGCGGATTAGGGAGAGGGGAGACCCAGTACTTC. As protein: CASSPAGGLGRGETQYF. This chain uses TRBV7-9 with TRBJ2-5; maybe TRBD2 (5 bases). Germline-derived CDR1 and CDR2 are SEHNR and FQNEAQ (reference sequence). Trimming took off 5 bases at V and 5 bases at J, with 24 bases between the two ends. CDR3 length: 17 residues.

The chain couples TRBV4-2 to TRBJ2-1; TRBD2 matches at 8 bases. The germline CDR1 and CDR2 sequences are LGHNA and YNFKEQ. J was trimmed by 3 bases and V by 10 bases; bases with no gene match: 11. The CDR3 loop spans 15 amino acids. Here the CDR3 DNA reads TGTGCCATGGGCGCGGGGGGCCTTTGCTACAATGAGCAGTTCTTC. Its protein is CAMGAGGLCYNEQFF.

Only a few counts were recorded for this clonotype. V is TRBV5-1 and J is TRBJ2-1, with 7 nucleotides matching TRBD2. The CDR3 sequence is 14 residues long. Germline V CDR1 and CDR2: SGHRS, YFSETQ. Losses at the gene ends were 4 bases for V and 7 bases for J; bases not matched to a gene: 8. The CDR3 reads CASSLVLGGNEQFF. CDR3 coding DNA: TGCGCCAGCAGCCTCGTGTTGGGGGGGAATGAGCAGTTCTTC.

The sample holds a few counts of this clonotype. V and J are TRBV10-3 and TRBJ1-1; 9 nucleotides line up with TRBD1. CDR1 is ENHRY, CDR2 SYGVKD, per germline. The CDR3 length is 15 residues. The V segment lost 0 bases and the J segment 4 bases; nucleotides outside the gene matches: 3. For the CDR3, the DNA is TGTGCCATCAGTGAGTCGGGACAGGGTTCCACTGAAGCTTTCTTT. Amino acid sequence: CAISESGQGSTEAFF.

This clonotype was detected ten times or more. The genes are TRBV20-1 and TRBJ2-2; the match to TRBD2 covers 8 bases. Germline V gene sequence: CDR1 DFQATT, CDR2 SNEGSKA (reference sequence). Unmatched junction bases numbered 5, after V lost 5 bases and J lost 3 bases. The CDR3 is 14 residues long. CDR3 DNA sequence: TGCAGTGCTCTCAGCGGGGGATACACCGGGGAGCTGTTTTTT. This translates into CSALSGGYTGELFF.

In this sample, this clonotype turned up many times. V usage is TRBV6-4 and J usage is TRBJ2-1; the match to TRBD2 covers 7 bases. V dropped 2 bases and J dropped 6; count of bases not matched to a gene: 1. The CDR3 contains 13 residues. Germline lookup yields CDR1 MRHNA and CDR2 SNTAGT. CDR3 sequence: CASSDGTINEQFF. The CDR3 nucleotides read TGTGCCAGCAGTGACGGGACTATCAATGAGCAGTTCTTC.

This clonotype was seen ten or more times. The chain recombines TRBV9 with TRBJ1-5, with 9 bases lining up with TRBD1. There are 16 residues in the CDR3. Germline loops: CDR1 SGDLS, CDR2 YYNGEE. V lost 4 bases and J lost 4; bases outside the gene matches: 9. The CDR3 is CASSPGTGTGNQPQHF. The CDR3 DNA reads TGTGCCAGCAGCCCTGGAACTGGGACAGGGAATCAGCCCCAGCATTTT.

This clonotype appeared many times. V gene TRBV20-1 combines with J gene TRBJ2-3, with 10 bases matching TRBD2. Trimming took 1 base from V and 4 from J; bases not matched to a gene: 5. Germline V gene data show CDR1 as DFQATT and CDR2 as SNEGSKA (reference sequence). CDR3 size: 15 residues. In DNA form, the CDR3 reads TGCAGTGCTAGAGGCCAAGCGGGGGGGTCAGATACGCAGTATTTT. This codes for CSARGQAGGSDTQYF.

This clonotype showed up many times. This chain uses TRBV5-1 with TRBJ2-7; 8 nucleotides agree with TRBD1. Germline CDR1 SGHRS, CDR2 YFSETQ. The trim removed 3 bases at V and 4 bases at J, leaving 6 bases unmatched. The CDR3 spans 14 residues. CDR3 loop: CASSSPGQGYEQYF. Written as DNA, the CDR3 is TGCGCCAGCAGCTCTCCAGGACAGGGATACGAGCAGTACTTC.

The rearrangement joins TRBV7-9 to TRBJ1-3; D is uncertain. The CDR3 length is 13 residues. The V end was cut by 5 bases, the J end by 5 bases, with 10 bases between. Germline V gene lookup returns CDR1 SEHNR and CDR2 FQNEAQ (reference sequence). In DNA form, the CDR3 reads TGTGCCAGCAGCCCGGGGTGGAGAAACACCATATATTTT. Protein: CASSPGWRNTIYF. The variable domain in full, completed from reference TRBV7-9 and TRBJ1-3, reads DTGVSQNPRHKITKRGQNVTFRCDPISEHNRLYWYRQTLGQGPEFLTYFQNEAQLEKSRLLSDRFSAERPKGSFSTLEIQRTEQGDSAMYLCASSPGWRNTIYFGEGSWLTVV.

This clonotype was found a few times. The chain has TRBV11-1 and TRBJ2-1; TRBD1 is a possible D gene (6 bases). This CDR3 has 19 amino acids. Trimming removed 2 bases from V and 0 bases from J, with 20 bases in between. In germline, CDR1 is SGHAT, CDR2 FQDESV (reference sequence). For the CDR3, the DNA is TGTGCCAGCAGCTTATTGTTACTGTCCGGACAGACCTCCTACAATGAGCAGTTCTTC. Translation gives CASSLLLLSGQTSYNEQFF.

This clonotype appeared many times. The chain uses TRBV20-1 and TRBJ2-7, with 9 bases matching TRBD2. This CDR3 region has 14 residues. With V trimmed by 2 bases and J by 3 bases, 5 bases remained unmatched. In germline, CDR1 is DFQATT, CDR2 SNEGSKA (reference sequence). This CDR3 is CSARILAGIYEQYF. The CDR3 nucleotides read TGCAGTGCTAGAATTCTAGCGGGAATCTACGAGCAGTACTTC.

This clonotype was counted ten times or more. V usage is TRBV5-1 and J usage is TRBJ2-1, with D hard to call. CDR3 size: 15 residues. V lost 0 bases and J 6 bases, leaving 13 bases between the germline ends. The germline V gene has CDR1 SGHRS and CDR2 YFSETQ. CDR3 coding DNA: TGCGCCAGCAGCTTGGTCCAAGGGCAGACCAATGAGCAGTTCTTC. Translated: CASSLVQGQTNEQFF.

In DNA form, the CDR3 reads TGTGCCAGCAGTTACCATCTTAGTCGTGTACCCCTCCACTTT. It codes for CASSYHLSRVPLHF. This chain connects TRBV6-5 to TRBJ1-6, with D hard to call. This CDR3 region has 14 residues. V was trimmed by 2 bases and J by 12 bases, leaving 14 bases between them. CDR1 and CDR2 from the germline V gene are MNHEY and SVGAGI.

This clonotype was recorded a few times. The J gene is TRBJ1-1, the V gene TRBV5-6; D remains unclear. The CDR3 contains 15 residues. V gave up 0 bases and J gave up 1 base, with 10 bases separating them. Germline loops: CDR1 SGHDT, CDR2 YYEEEE. Here the CDR3 DNA reads TGTGCCAGCAGCTTGGGCCGATCGAGGAACACTGAAGCTTTCTTT. Translated, it gives CASSLGRSRNTEAFF.

The gene calls are TRBV5-1 and TRBJ2-7; 14 nucleotides align to TRBD2. Germline V gene sequence: CDR1 SGHRS, CDR2 YFSETQ. This CDR3 comprises 15 residues. V trimming: 0 bases; J trimming: 9 bases; junction bases outside the gene matches: 5. CDR3 sequence: CASSLGGLAGDAQYF. The CDR3 nucleotides are TGCGCCAGCAGCTTGGGGGGACTAGCGGGGGATGCGCAGTACTTC.

This clonotype was picked up many times. This sequence joins TRBV6-1 and TRBJ2-1; maybe TRBD2 (6 bases). The CDR3 contains 15 residues. V shed 3 bases and J shed 4 bases, with 13 bases lying between them. CDR1 and CDR2 from the germline V gene are MNHNS and SASEGT. The DNA for the CDR3 is TGTGCCAGCAGTGATTTTAAAAGCGGGTACAATGAGCAGTTCTTC. Translating gives CASSDFKSGYNEQFF.

V and J are TRBV6-9 and TRBJ2-3, with D possibly TRBD2 on 6 matching bases. CDR1 MNHGY and CDR2 SVAAGI come from the germline V gene. Deletions cut 4 bases from V and 5 bases from J, with 10 bases between. This CDR3 has 13 residues. CDR3 in DNA: TGTGCCAGCAGTTGGGAGGATAAAGATACGCAGTATTTT. This sequence encodes CASSWEDKDTQYF.

At least ten counts were recorded for this clonotype. The chain links TRBV5-1 to TRBJ2-3; maybe TRBD1 (6 bases). This CDR3 is built from 15 residues. The V gene's germline CDR1 is SGHRS and CDR2 YFSETQ. Trimming cost V 0 bases and J 2 bases, with 10 bases left between them. Here the CDR3 DNA reads TGCGCCAGCAGCTTGGAACAGGGCAACACAGATACGCAGTATTTT. This gives the protein CASSLEQGNTDTQYF.